This TCR beta chain was obtained from a study of OX40 agonist ivuxolimab in advanced cancers. Study summary: Mean age around 60 years, range 23 to 79; nearly 85% male. Study results and limitations: Clonal expansion among partial responders at 0.1-3.0 mg/kg ranked near the lowest.

Profiling relied on immunoSEQ multiplex PCR, and the TCRdb table lists in-frame clones only, not all of them. Among over 70,000 clones listed, 60% to 80% were seen once. Regarding this clone: Antigen: not known.

CDR3 size: 13 residues. Autoimmune disease history or systemic immunosuppression excluded patients. The TCR was taken from an adult with an advanced solid tumor such as melanoma, head and neck, liver or kidney cancer. V is TRBV21-1 and J is TRBJ2-4; TRBD1, as called in the table, went unchecked against the DNA. TRBV21-1 is labeled a pseudogene. The specimen comprised CD4+ or CD8+ T cells sorted from blood, sampled in a trial of the OX40 agonist ivuxolimab. This CDR3 is CASSKRDRVVVDF. CDR3 nucleotides: TGTGCCAGCAGCAAAAGGGACAGGGTCGTCGTGGACTTC.